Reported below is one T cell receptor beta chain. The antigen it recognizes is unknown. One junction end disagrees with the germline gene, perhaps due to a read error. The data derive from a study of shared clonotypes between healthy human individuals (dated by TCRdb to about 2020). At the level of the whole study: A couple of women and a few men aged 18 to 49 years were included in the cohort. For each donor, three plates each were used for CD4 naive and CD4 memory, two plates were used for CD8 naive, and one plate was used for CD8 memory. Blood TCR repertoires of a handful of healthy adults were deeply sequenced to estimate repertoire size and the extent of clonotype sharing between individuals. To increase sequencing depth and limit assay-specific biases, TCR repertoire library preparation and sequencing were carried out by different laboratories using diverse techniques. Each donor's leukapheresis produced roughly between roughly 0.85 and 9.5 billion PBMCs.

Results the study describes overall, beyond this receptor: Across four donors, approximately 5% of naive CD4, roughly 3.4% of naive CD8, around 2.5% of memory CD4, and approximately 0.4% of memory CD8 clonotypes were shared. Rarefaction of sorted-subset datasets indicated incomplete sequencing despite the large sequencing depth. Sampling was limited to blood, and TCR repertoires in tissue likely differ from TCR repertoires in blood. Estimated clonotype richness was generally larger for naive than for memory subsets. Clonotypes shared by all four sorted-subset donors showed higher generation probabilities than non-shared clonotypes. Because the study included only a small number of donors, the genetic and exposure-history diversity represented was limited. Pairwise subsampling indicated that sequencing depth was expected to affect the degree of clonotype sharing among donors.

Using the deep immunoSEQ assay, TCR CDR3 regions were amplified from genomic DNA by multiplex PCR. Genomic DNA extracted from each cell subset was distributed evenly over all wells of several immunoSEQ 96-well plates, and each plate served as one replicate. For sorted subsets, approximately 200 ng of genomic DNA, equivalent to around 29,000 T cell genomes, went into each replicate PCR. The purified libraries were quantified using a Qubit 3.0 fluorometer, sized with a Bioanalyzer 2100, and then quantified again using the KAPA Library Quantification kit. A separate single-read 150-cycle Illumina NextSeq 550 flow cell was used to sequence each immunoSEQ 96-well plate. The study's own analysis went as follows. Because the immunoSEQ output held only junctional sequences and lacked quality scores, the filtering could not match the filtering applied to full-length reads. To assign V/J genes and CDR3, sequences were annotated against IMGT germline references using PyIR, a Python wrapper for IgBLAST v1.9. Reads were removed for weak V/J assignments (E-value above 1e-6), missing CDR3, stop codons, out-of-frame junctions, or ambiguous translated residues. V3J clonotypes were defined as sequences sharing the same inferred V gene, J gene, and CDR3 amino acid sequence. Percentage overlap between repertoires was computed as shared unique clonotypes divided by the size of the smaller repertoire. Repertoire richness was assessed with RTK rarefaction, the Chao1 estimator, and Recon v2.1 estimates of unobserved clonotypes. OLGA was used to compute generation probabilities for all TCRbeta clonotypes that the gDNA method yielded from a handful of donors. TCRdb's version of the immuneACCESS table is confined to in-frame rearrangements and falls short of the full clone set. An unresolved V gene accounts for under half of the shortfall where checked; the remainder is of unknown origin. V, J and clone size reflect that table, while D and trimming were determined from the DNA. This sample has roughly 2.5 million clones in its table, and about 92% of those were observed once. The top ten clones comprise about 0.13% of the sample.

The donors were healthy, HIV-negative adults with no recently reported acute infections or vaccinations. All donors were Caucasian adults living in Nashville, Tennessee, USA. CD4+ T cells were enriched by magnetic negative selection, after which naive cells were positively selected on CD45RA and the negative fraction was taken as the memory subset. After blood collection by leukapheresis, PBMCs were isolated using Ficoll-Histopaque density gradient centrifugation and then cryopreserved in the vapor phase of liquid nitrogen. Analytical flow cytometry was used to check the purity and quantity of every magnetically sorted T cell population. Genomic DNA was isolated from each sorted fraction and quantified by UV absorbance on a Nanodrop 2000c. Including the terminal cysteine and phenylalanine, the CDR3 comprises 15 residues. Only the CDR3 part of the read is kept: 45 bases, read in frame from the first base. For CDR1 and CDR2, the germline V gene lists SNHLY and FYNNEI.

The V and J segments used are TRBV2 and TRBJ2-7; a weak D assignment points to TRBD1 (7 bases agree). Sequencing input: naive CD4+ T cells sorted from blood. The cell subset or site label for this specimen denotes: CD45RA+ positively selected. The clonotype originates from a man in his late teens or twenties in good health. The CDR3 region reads CASREGAGGGYEQYF. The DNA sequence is TGTGCCAGCAGGGAAGGGGCAGGGGGAGGCTACGAGCAGTACTTC.